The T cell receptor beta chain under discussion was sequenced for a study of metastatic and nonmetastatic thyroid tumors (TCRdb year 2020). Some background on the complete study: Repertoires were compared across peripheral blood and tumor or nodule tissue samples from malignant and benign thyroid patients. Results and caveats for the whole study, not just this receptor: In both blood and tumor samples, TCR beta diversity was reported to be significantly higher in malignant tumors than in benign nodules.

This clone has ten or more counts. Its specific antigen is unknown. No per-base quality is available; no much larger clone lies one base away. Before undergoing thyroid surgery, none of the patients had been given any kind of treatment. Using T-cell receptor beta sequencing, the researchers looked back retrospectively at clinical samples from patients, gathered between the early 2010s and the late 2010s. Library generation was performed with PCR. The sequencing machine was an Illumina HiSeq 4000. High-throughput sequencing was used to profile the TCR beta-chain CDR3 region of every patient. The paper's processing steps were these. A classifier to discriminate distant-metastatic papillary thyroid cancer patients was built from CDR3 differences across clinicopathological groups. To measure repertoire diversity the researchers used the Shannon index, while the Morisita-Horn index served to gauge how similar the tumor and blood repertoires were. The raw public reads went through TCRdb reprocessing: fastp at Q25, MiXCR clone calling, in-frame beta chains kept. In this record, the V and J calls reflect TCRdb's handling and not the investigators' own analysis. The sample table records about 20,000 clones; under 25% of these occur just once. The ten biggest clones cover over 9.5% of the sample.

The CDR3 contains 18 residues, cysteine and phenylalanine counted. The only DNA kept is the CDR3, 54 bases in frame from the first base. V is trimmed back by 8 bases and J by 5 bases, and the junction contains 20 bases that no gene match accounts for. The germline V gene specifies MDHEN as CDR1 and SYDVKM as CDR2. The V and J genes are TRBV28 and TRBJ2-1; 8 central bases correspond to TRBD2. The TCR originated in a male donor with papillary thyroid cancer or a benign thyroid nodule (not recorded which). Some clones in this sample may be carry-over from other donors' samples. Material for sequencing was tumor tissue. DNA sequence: TGTGCCAGCGGCTGGACAGACGGGAGGGCCTTGTTTCACAATGAGCAGTTCTTC. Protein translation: CASGWTDGRALFHNEQFF.